This is a list of T cell receptor beta chains from one sample in a study of shared clonotypes between healthy human individuals. Libraries were prepared by immunoSEQ multiplex PCR; TCRdb keeps only in-frame clonotypes and omits some of them. The table lists around 690,000 clones, roughly 87% of them singletons. Sequenced material: memory CD8+ T cells from PBMCs. Source of these receptors: a man between 18 and 29 years old in good health. Some clones in this sample may be carry-over from other donors' samples. Both conserved end residues are part of each CDR3. A D gene is named only where the DNA matches it firmly. Expanded clones are given a class, and other clones once, few, many or no size at all.

j_call	v_call	clone_size	d_call	cdr3_nt	cdr3_aa
TRBJ2-3	TRBV19	.	.	TGTGCCAGTAGTAAGTTGGGGAGCACAGATACGCAGTATTTT	CASSKLGSTDTQYF
TRBJ2-3	TRBV1	.	.	TGCACCAGCAGCCAAGCGCGCGGACGATCCACAGATACGCAGTATTTT	CTSSQARGRSTDTQYF
TRBJ2-2	TRBV19	.	TRBD2	TGTGCCAGTAGTCCCTCCCTTGGCGGGAGGCGAGCGAACACCGGGGAGCTGTTTTTT	CASSPSLGGRRANTGELFF
TRBJ2-7	TRBV15	.	.	TGTGCCACCAGCAGAAGACAGAGCTACGAGCAGTACTTC	CATSRRQSYEQYF
TRBJ2-3	TRBV7-9	once	TRBD2	TGTGCCACCAAACTGTCGGGACTAGCGGACGCGGCTACGCAGTATTTT	CATKLSGLADAATQYF
TRBJ2-5	TRBV4-3	once	TRBD2	TGCGCCAGCAGCCCCAGACTAGCGCAAGAGACCCAGTACTTC	CASSPRLAQETQYF
TRBJ2-3	TRBV7-9	.	TRBD2	TGTGCCAGCAGCCCACGAGGGACTAGCGGGCGCACAGATACGCAGTATTTT	CASSPRGTSGRTDTQYF
TRBJ1-1	TRBV11-2	.	.	TGTGCCAGCAGCCCAGTGACGGGGGGCCACGAAGCTTTCTTT	CASSPVTGGHEAFF
TRBJ2-7	TRBV2	.	TRBD2	TGTGCCAGCAGTGAGATCGGCGGGAGCTCCTACGAGCAGTACTTC	CASSEIGGSSYEQYF
TRBJ2-7	TRBV5-6	.	.	TGTGCCAGCAGCTTGTCTCAAAACGAGCAGTACTTC	CASSLSQNEQYF
TRBJ1-1	TRBV27	.	.	TGTGCCAGCAGTTTTAGAAGTAACACTGAAGCTTTCTTT	CASSFRSNTEAFF
TRBJ1-6	TRBV11-3	once	.	TGTGCCAGCAGCCCAGGACCAAATTCACCCCTCCACTTT	CASSPGPNSPLHF
TRBJ1-5	TRBV6-5	.	.	TGTGCCAGCAGTTACGGACGGAATCAGCCCCAGCATTTT	CASSYGRNQPQHF
TRBJ2-7	TRBV7-9	.	TRBD1	TGTGCCAGCAGCTCTCTGGACAGGACCTACGAGCAGTACTTC	CASSSLDRTYEQYF
TRBJ2-7	TRBV5-1	.	TRBD1	TGCGCCAGCAGCCTCTGGACAGGGAGCGAGCAGTACTTC	CASSLWTGSEQYF
TRBJ2-1	TRBV6-5	.	.	TGTGCCACCAATACCGGAGGGGGCCATGAGCAGTTCTTC	CATNTGGGHEQFF
TRBJ1-2	TRBV9	.	.	TGTGCCAGCAGCGTTGGAACAGGGCCTATGAGCTATGGCTACACCTTC	CASSVGTGPMSYGYTF
TRBJ1-2	TRBV6-5	.	.	TGTGCCAGCAGGGACTCACATGGCTACACCTTC	CASRDSHGYTF
TRBJ2-2	TRBV7-9	.	TRBD1	TGTGCCAGCGCTGACACCCGGGACAGGGCTTTCCGGGAGCTGTTTTTT	CASADTRDRAFRELFF
TRBJ2-5	TRBV10-2	many	TRBD1	TGCGCCAGCAGTGATACAACACGGACAGGGGAGTACTTC	CASSDTTRTGEYF
TRBJ2-5	TRBV9	.	.	TGTGCCAGCAGCGTAAGGGGAATAGGGGAGACCCAGTACTTC	CASSVRGIGETQYF
TRBJ2-7	TRBV4-2	.	.	TGTGCCAGCAGCCAAGTGTGGTTCTACCAAAGCTACGAGCAGTACTTC	CASSQVWFYQSYEQYF
TRBJ1-2	TRBV9	.	.	TGTGCCAGCAGCGCCGCGGACAGCTATGGCTACACCTTC	CASSAADSYGYTF
TRBJ2-4	TRBV4-1	.	.	TGCGCCAGCAGCCACGTTGGAGCCCCACCACCCGTAGCCAAAAACATTCAGTACTTC	CASSHVGAPPPVAKNIQYF
TRBJ2-3	TRBV15	.	.	TGTGCCACCCAGCGGGGCACAGATACGCAGTATTTT	CATQRGTDTQYF
TRBJ2-7	TRBV9	.	TRBD2	TGTGCCAGCAGCCCTAGCGGGAGAGACTCCTACGAGCAGTACTTC	CASSPSGRDSYEQYF
TRBJ2-2	TRBV29-1	.	TRBD2	TGCAGCGTTGAATGGGGGGGATTAAGCACCGGGGAGCTGTTTTTT	CSVEWGGLSTGELFF
TRBJ2-4	TRBV6-1	.	.	TGTGCCAGCAGTGCCCCCCTACCCTGGGCAGGGGGGGCCAAAAACATTCAGTACTTC	CASSAPLPWAGGAKNIQYF
TRBJ1-2	TRBV14	.	.	TGTGCCAGCAGCCAATCCCCAGACAGTCACTATGGCTACACCTTC	CASSQSPDSHYGYTF
TRBJ2-1	TRBV28	once	.	TGTGCCAGCAGTTCCACTCGGGATTTCGATGAGCAGTTCTTC	CASSSTRDFDEQFF
TRBJ2-7	TRBV28	.	.	TGTGCCAGCAGTTTACTTGTTGGGGCAGGGGTTAGAGGCGAGCAGTACTTC	CASSLLVGAGVRGEQYF
TRBJ1-4	TRBV11-2	.	.	TGTGCCAGCAGCTTAGAACAGGCTAATGAAAAACTGTTTTTT	CASSLEQANEKLFF
TRBJ1-5	TRBV28	.	.	TGTGCCAGCAGTTGGGGCGCCGGGGTCGGGCTTGGTCAGCCCCAGCATTTT	CASSWGAGVGLGQPQHF
TRBJ2-3	TRBV11-2	.	.	TGTGCCAGCAGCTCCAGGGAAGGGGAGGCCACACAAGATACGCAGTATTTT	CASSSREGEATQDTQYF
TRBJ1-2	TRBV25-1	once	.	TGTGCCAGTGGGGGCCCCCCGGACTATGGCTACACCTTC	CASGGPPDYGYTF
TRBJ1-1	TRBV6-5	once	.	TGTGCCAGCAGTTACCCGGGACAACTTGAGGCTTTCTTT	CASSYPGQLEAFF
TRBJ2-7	TRBV5-5	.	.	TGTGCCAGTCGGCGGGGCCTTTACGAGCAGTACTTC	CASRRGLYEQYF
TRBJ2-5	TRBV7-9	.	TRBD1	TGTGCCAGCGCGTTGTTACAGGGGCTCCGGGAGACCCAGTACTTC	CASALLQGLRETQYF
TRBJ1-1	TRBV6-1	.	.	TGTGCCAGCAGTGAACTCATGGCCATCGGGCTTGAAGCTTTCTTT	CASSELMAIGLEAFF
TRBJ2-2	TRBV7-9	.	.	TGTGCCAGCAGCTGGACAGAGAACACCGGGGAGCTGTTTTTT	CASSWTENTGELFF
TRBJ1-2	TRBV7-9	.	.	TGTGCCAGCAGCTTGGGTGGCCCCGAGGGCTATGGCTACACCTTC	CASSLGGPEGYGYTF
TRBJ1-4	TRBV11-2	.	.	TGTGCCAGCAGCCTAGTGGGGGGACATAATGAAAAACTGTTTTTT	CASSLVGGHNEKLFF
TRBJ2-7	TRBV5-6	.	.	TGTGCCAGCAGCTTGGCCAATGGACGGAGGGCCTACGAGCAGTACTTC	CASSLANGRRAYEQYF
TRBJ2-3	TRBV5-3	.	.	TGTGCCAGAAGCTTGCCTGACCTCAGCGGAAGCACAGATACGCAGTATTTT	CARSLPDLSGSTDTQYF
TRBJ2-1	TRBV15	.	.	TGTGCCACCAGCAGAGATGCCGGGACCGGGGCCTACAATGAGCAGTTCTTC	CATSRDAGTGAYNEQFF
TRBJ1-1	TRBV16	.	.	TGTGCCAGCAGCCAATCCACAGTGATGGCAAGGAACACTGAAGCTTTCTTT	CASSQSTVMARNTEAFF
TRBJ1-1	TRBV29-1	.	.	TGCAGCGTTGAAGCACTGGAACAGGTATCAACTGAAGCTTTCTTT	CSVEALEQVSTEAFF
TRBJ2-3	TRBV11-2	.	TRBD2	TGTGCCAGCAGCTTTCCTCGCCTTAGCGGGAGGGCCGCAGATACGCAGTATTTT	CASSFPRLSGRAADTQYF
TRBJ2-2	TRBV6-4	once	.	TGTGCCAGCAGTGAAAAGGGGAACACCGGGGAGCTGTTTTTT	CASSEKGNTGELFF
TRBJ1-5	TRBV7-2	once	.	TGTGCCAGCAGCGTTGGGAGCCGCGCCAATCAGCCCCAGCATTTT	CASSVGSRANQPQHF
TRBJ2-2	TRBV9	.	.	TGTGCCAGCAGCGTACCCCTGTGGGGCGAGGGGACCGGGGAGCTGTTTTTT	CASSVPLWGEGTGELFF
TRBJ1-1	TRBV30	.	.	TGTGCCTGGTCGGACGGGAACACTGAAGCTTTCTTT	CAWSDGNTEAFF
TRBJ1-6	TRBV9	.	.	TGTGCCAGCAGCAACACCTGGTCGTCCAATTCACCCCTCCACTTT	CASSNTWSSNSPLHF
TRBJ1-1	TRBV4-3	.	.	TGCGCCAGCAGCCAAGATCGGGGATCGAACACTGAAGCTTTCTTT	CASSQDRGSNTEAFF
TRBJ1-4	TRBV28	once	.	TGTGCCAGCACTCATTCGAGGGCAGCTAATGAAAAACTGTTTTTT	CASTHSRAANEKLFF
TRBJ1-4	TRBV19	.	.	TGTGCCAGTACCCCGATGATGGGGCTGGAAAAACTGTTTTTT	CASTPMMGLEKLFF
TRBJ1-2	TRBV19	.	.	TGTGCCGGCTCCCCCAACCCCCCGTTTAACTATGGCTACACCTTC	CAGSPNPPFNYGYTF
TRBJ1-3	TRBV6-1	.	.	TGTGCCAGCAGTGCAGCCTTGGCCTCTGGAAACACCATATATTTT	CASSAALASGNTIYF
TRBJ2-7	TRBV28	.	.	TGTGCCAGCAGTTTATGGGGGCGCTTGGTGGGCGAGCAGTACTTC	CASSLWGRLVGEQYF
TRBJ1-3	TRBV7-9	.	TRBD1	TGTGCCAGCAGCTCAGCGGGACAGGCCCCGAGCTCTGGAAACACCATATATTTT	CASSSAGQAPSSGNTIYF